These T cell receptor beta chains were read from a single sample in a study of control samples from healthy donors and cancer patients. TCRdb's table, derived via immunoSEQ multiplex PCR, lists solely in-frame clones and lacks some. Of about 63,000 clones detected, approximately 85% appear once; the ten largest clones hold roughly 6%. Sample: blood. The receptors stem from a man in his forties in good health. Both conserved end residues are part of each CDR3. A D gene is named only where the DNA matches it firmly. Part of the rows lack a size; the others show once, few, many or a class for expanded clones.

clone_size,d_call,j_call,v_call,cdr3_aa,cdr3_nt
NA,NA,TRBJ2-1,TRBV7-2,CASSLRTTYNEQFF,TGTGCCAGCAGCCTTCGGACGACATACAATGAGCAGTTCTTC
NA,NA,TRBJ2-7,TRBV18,CASSPLVGTLTYEQYF,TGTGCCAGCTCACCACTGGTAGGCACCTTGACCTACGAGCAGTACTTC
few,TRBD1,TRBJ2-5,TRBV12-5,CASGFAGGDETQYF,TGTGCTAGTGGTTTCGCAGGGGGCGACGAGACCCAGTACTTC
NA,TRBD1,TRBJ1-2,TRBV27,CASSPRGVGYGYTF,TGTGCCAGCAGTCCCAGGGGGGTGGGATATGGCTACACCTTC
NA,NA,TRBJ1-3,TRBV11-3,CASSFLQASSGNTIYF,TGTGCCAGCAGCTTTCTCCAAGCGAGCTCTGGAAACACCATATATTTT
NA,TRBD1,TRBJ1-4,TRBV30,CAWRHEQGKREKLFF,TGTGCCTGGAGACACGAACAGGGGAAGCGGGAAAAACTGTTTTTT
NA,TRBD1,TRBJ1-2,TRBV5-1,CASSPATGASNYGYTF,TGCGCCAGCAGCCCGGCGACAGGGGCGAGTAACTATGGCTACACCTTC
NA,NA,TRBJ1-1,TRBV4-1,CASSRGEQTEAFF,TGCGCCAGCAGCCGGGGGGAACAGACTGAAGCTTTCTTT
NA,NA,TRBJ1-1,TRBV5-1,CASSLSAGKAEAFF,TGCGCCAGCAGCTTGTCAGCAGGGAAGGCTGAAGCTTTCTTT
NA,NA,TRBJ2-3,TRBV4-3,CASSQDRRTETSTDTQYF,TGCGCCAGCAGCCAAGATAGGAGGACAGAAACTAGCACAGATACGCAGTATTTT
NA,TRBD2,TRBJ2-1,TRBV7-3,CASSSSGGANEQFF,TGTGCCAGCAGCTCGAGCGGGGGGGCAAATGAGCAGTTCTTC
NA,TRBD1,TRBJ1-5,TRBV6-2/TRBV6-3,CASSQDRSNNQPQHF,TGTGCCAGCAGCCAGGACAGGTCAAACAATCAGCCCCAGCATTTT
many,NA,TRBJ1-5,TRBV10-3,CAISEGGANQPQHF,TGTGCCATCAGTGAAGGGGGGGCGAATCAGCCCCAGCATTTT
NA,TRBD2,TRBJ2-5,TRBV6-6,CASSYSGGTETQYF,TGTGCCAGCAGTTACTCGGGAGGGACAGAGACCCAGTACTTC
NA,TRBD1,TRBJ1-1,TRBV24-1,CATSDPTGQGKGEAFF,TGTGCCACCAGTGATCCTACTGGACAGGGGAAGGGGGAAGCTTTCTTT
few,NA,TRBJ2-3,TRBV28,CASSSIRSSGTDTQYF,TGTGCCAGCAGTTCGATCCGGAGTTCGGGCACAGATACGCAGTATTTT
NA,NA,TRBJ1-2,TRBV9,CASSVLWGGGYTF,TGTGCCAGCAGCGTATTGTGGGGCGGAGGCTACACCTTC
NA,TRBD1,TRBJ2-2,TRBV4-2,CASSQEGQGNTGELFF,TGTGCCAGCAGCCAAGAGGGACAGGGCAACACCGGGGAGCTGTTTTTT
NA,NA,TRBJ1-4,TRBV4-3,CASSQDADTNEKLFF,TGCGCCAGCAGCCAAGATGCAGATACTAATGAAAAACTGTTTTTT
NA,TRBD2,TRBJ2-2,TRBV30,CAWTVAGGPTGELFF,TGTGCCTGGACGGTAGCGGGAGGGCCAACCGGGGAGCTGTTTTTT
NA,TRBD1,TRBJ2-7,TRBV5-5,CASSTGTGVHEQYF,TGTGCCAGCAGCACCGGGACAGGGGTCCACGAGCAGTACTTC
NA,TRBD1,TRBJ1-2,TRBV19,CASSSPQGRSYGYTF,TGTGCCAGTAGTAGCCCACAGGGGAGATCTTATGGCTACACCTTC
NA,NA,TRBJ2-3,TRBV5-1,CASSLGGGQDTQYF,TGCGCCAGCAGCTTGGGTGGGGGGCAGGATACGCAGTATTTT
NA,NA,TRBJ1-1,TRBV18,CASSPSIQGNTEAFF,TGTGCCAGCTCACCAAGCATACAGGGGAACACTGAAGCTTTCTTT
NA,NA,TRBJ1-5,TRBV10-3,CAISESPENQPQHF,TGTGCCATCAGTGAGTCTCCGGAGAATCAGCCCCAGCATTTT
NA,NA,TRBJ1-2,TRBV7-2,CASSLVADLWESGQGYTF,TGTGCCAGCAGCTTAGTCGCGGACCTCTGGGAGTCAGGGCAGGGCTACACCTTC
NA,NA,TRBJ2-5,TRBV15,CASQGGGQETQYF,TGTGCCTCTCAGGGGGGAGGCCAAGAGACCCAGTACTTC
few,TRBD1,TRBJ1-6,TRBV5-1,CASSPGQGGNSPLHF,TGCGCCAGCAGCCCGGGACAGGGCGGGAATTCACCCCTCCACTTT